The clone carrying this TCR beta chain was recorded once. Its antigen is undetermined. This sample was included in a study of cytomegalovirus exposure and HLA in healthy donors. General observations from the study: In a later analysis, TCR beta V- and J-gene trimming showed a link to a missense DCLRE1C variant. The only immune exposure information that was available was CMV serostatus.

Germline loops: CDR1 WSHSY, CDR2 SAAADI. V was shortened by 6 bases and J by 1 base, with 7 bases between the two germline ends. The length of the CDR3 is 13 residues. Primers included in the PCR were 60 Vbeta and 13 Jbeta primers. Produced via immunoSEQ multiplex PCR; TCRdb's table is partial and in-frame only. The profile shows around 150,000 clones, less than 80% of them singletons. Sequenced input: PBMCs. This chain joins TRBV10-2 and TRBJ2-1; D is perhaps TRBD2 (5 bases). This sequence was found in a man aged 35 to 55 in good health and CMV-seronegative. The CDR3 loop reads CASRDSSYNEQFF. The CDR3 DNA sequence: TGCGCCAGCAGGGACTCTTCCTACAATGAGCAGTTCTTC.